Listed here are 31 T cell receptor beta chains from one sample, sequenced in a study of blood T cell repertoires in COVID-19. TCRdb keeps only in-frame clones here, not all; method: immunoSEQ multiplex PCR. The sample yields about 230,000 clones, approximately 80% seen once. Sequenced input: peripheral blood. Every receptor here comes from a woman between 45 and 60 years old with acute or convalescent COVID-19.

The chain has TRBV7-3 and TRBJ2-1; TRBD2 might be the D (6 bases). The germline V and J ends were trimmed by 5 bases and 9 bases, with 14 bases remaining between them. Germline V gives CDR1 SGHTA, CDR2 FQGTGA. The CDR3 sequence is 13 residues long. CDR3 residues: CASSGTSKGEQFF. CDR3 nucleotides: TGTGCCAGCAGCGGTACTAGCAAGGGTGAGCAGTTCTTC.

This chain uses TRBV28 with TRBJ1-5; no firm D call. The V gene's germline CDR1 is MDHEN and CDR2 SYDVKM. CDR3 length: 11 amino acids. Trimming removed 5 bases at V and 7 bases at J, with 6 bases between. The CDR3 reads CASSREQPQHF. In DNA form, the CDR3 reads TGTGCCAGCAGTCGCGAGCAGCCCCAGCATTTT.

J is TRBJ2-5 and V is TRBV28; the D gene is possibly TRBD2 (5 bases). Germline V gene sequence: CDR1 MDHEN, CDR2 SYDVKM. This CDR3 has 13 amino acids. The CDR3 DNA reads TGTGTTACAATAGGACTGATGGGAGAGACCCAGTACTTC. This codes for CVTIGLMGETQYF.

J is TRBJ2-7 and V is TRBV10-3; tentatively, D is TRBD1 (5 bases). The germline CDR1 and CDR2 sequences are ENHRY and SYGVKD. The V and J ends lost 2 bases and 6 bases respectively, with 17 bases between them. The CDR3 runs to 15 residues. In DNA, the CDR3 is TGTGCCATCAGTGAGGGTGGCAGGGTTAGCCCCGAGCAGTACTTC. Translation gives CAISEGGRVSPEQYF.

The V gene is TRBV6-5, the J gene TRBJ2-2; 7 bases match TRBD1. CDR3 size: 14 residues. Per germline, CDR1 MNHEY and CDR2 SVGAGI. The ends lost 6 bases at V and 7 bases at J; junction bases unmatched: 8. The CDR3 loop is CASRADRLRGELFF. The CDR3 DNA sequence: TGTGCCAGCAGGGCGGACAGGCTCCGCGGGGAGCTGTTTTTT.

The chain carries TRBV30 and TRBJ1-4; TRBD1 matches 9 bases. From germline, CDR1 is GTSNPN and CDR2 SVGIG (reference sequence). CDR3 length equals 14 residues. J lost 7 bases, V lost 4 bases, and 7 bases had no gene match. CDR3 in amino acids: CAWNPGQGGEKLFF. The CDR3 region has the DNA TGTGCCTGGAACCCGGGACAGGGAGGTGAAAAACTGTTTTTT. Drawing the rest from reference TRBV30 and TRBJ1-4, the complete variable domain is SQTIHQWPATLVQPVGSPLSLECTVEGTSNPNLYWYRQAAGRGLQLLFYSVGIGQISSEVPQNLSASRPQDRQFILSSKKLLLSDSGFYLCAWNPGQGGEKLFFGSGTQLSVL.

There are a few counts of this clone. V is TRBV4-2 and J is TRBJ2-2; 9 nucleotides align to TRBD2. The junction had 0 bases not matched to a gene; V was cut back by 1 base and J by 3 bases. Per the germline V gene, CDR1 is LGHNA and CDR2 is YNFKEQ. There are 15 residues in the CDR3. The CDR3 region is CASSQGLADTGELFF. DNA for the CDR3: TGTGCCAGCAGCCAAGGACTAGCGGACACCGGGGAGCTGTTTTTT.

The chain combines TRBV7-9 with TRBJ1-2; D uncertain. This CDR3 is built from 10 residues. V lost 10 bases and J 8 bases, leaving 11 bases between the germline ends. Germline V lookup: CDR1 SEHNR, CDR2 FQNEAQ (reference sequence). This CDR3 reads CATSPPGYTF. CDR3 DNA sequence: TGTGCCACAAGCCCCCCGGGCTACACCTTC.

The CDR3 is CASSSPGAGPPYNEQFF. CDR3 nucleotides: TGCGCCAGCAGCTCCCCAGGGGCTGGACCACCTTACAATGAGCAGTTCTTC. J is TRBJ2-1 and V is TRBV5-1; D might be TRBD1 (6 bases). V was pared by 3 bases and J by 4 bases, with 20 bases between. The CDR3 totals 17 residues. The germline CDR1 and CDR2 sequences are SGHRS and YFSETQ.

The chain has TRBV27 and TRBJ2-5; D is possibly TRBD2 (5 bases). Between the trimmed V and J ends, which lost 4 bases and 5 bases, there was a span of 5 bases. In germline, CDR1 is MNHEY, CDR2 SMNVEV (reference sequence). The CDR3 spans 11 residues. The CDR3 coding sequence is TGTGCCAGCAGTTCGGGGGAGACCCAGTACTTC. This encodes CASSSGETQYF.

The chain couples TRBV19 to TRBJ1-5; D unresolved. V lost 6 bases and J lost 0, with 9 bases in between. The CDR3 contains 14 residues. Germline CDR1 and CDR2: LNHDA and SQIVND (reference sequence). The CDR3, as DNA: TGTGCCAGTAGCTACCAGGTTAGCAATCAGCCCCAGCATTTT. Encoded protein: CASSYQVSNQPQHF.

The rearrangement links TRBV28 to TRBJ1-5; D is undetermined. Germline V CDR1 and CDR2: MDHEN, SYDVKM. Deletions cut 3 bases from V and 4 bases from J, with 4 bases between. The CDR3 is 12 residues long. For the CDR3, the DNA is TGTGCCAGCAGTTTCCCTAATCAGCCCCAGCATTTT. Its translation: CASSFPNQPQHF.

CDR3 region: CASSEAARLDTEAFF. CDR3 nucleotides: TGTGCCAGCAGTGAAGCGGCACGTTTGGACACTGAAGCTTTCTTT. This rearrangement joins TRBV25-1 to TRBJ1-1; D is unresolved. The V gene's germline CDR1 is MGHDK and CDR2 SYGVNS. The CDR3 spans 15 residues. The ends were cut back, 2 bases at V and 3 bases at J, with 13 bases in the middle.

The rearrangement joins TRBV13 to TRBJ2-5; 12 positions agree with TRBD2. The CDR3 contains 17 residues. The ends lost 6 bases at V and 4 bases at J; junction bases unmatched: 12. Germline V gene lookup returns CDR1 PRHDT and CDR2 FYEKMQ (reference sequence). For the CDR3, the DNA is TGTGCCAGCAGGAACAGGGAGACTAGCGGGGGTGGAGAGACCCAGTACTTC. As protein: CASRNRETSGGGETQYF. Combining the CDR3 with reference TRBV13 and TRBJ2-5 gives the whole variable domain AAGVIQSPRHLIKEKRETATLKCYPIPRHDTVYWYQQGPGQDPQFLISFYEKMQSDKGSIPDRFSAQQFSDYHSELNMSSLELGDSALYFCASRNRETSGGGETQYFGPGTRLLVL.

This clone was picked up a small number of times. V is TRBV2 and J is TRBJ1-1; 10 bases are shared with TRBD1. CDR1 and CDR2 from the germline V gene are SNHLY and FYNNEI. The V segment lost 6 bases and the J segment 7 bases; nucleotides outside the gene matches: 20. CDR3 length equals 18 residues. CDR3 nucleotides: TGTGCCAGCAGAGAGGGGGGGCTAGGGACAGGGGCCTTGGATGAAGCTTTCTTT. Amino acid sequence: CASREGGLGTGALDEAFF.

This chain joins TRBV6-5 and TRBJ2-1, with TRBD2 matching 9 bases. Germline lookup yields CDR1 MNHEY and CDR2 SVGAGI. CDR3 length: 15 amino acids. The junction had 11 bases not matched to a gene; V was cut back by 8 bases and J by 6 bases. As DNA, the CDR3 is TGTGCCAGCCGGTTTTCCCTAGCGGGGACCAATGAGCAGTTCTTC. It yields the protein CASRFSLAGTNEQFF.

The chain recombines TRBV15 with TRBJ2-7; D is ambiguous. CDR3 length: 12 residues. Germline CDR1 LNHNV, CDR2 YYDKDF (reference sequence). V lost 0 bases and J lost 4, with 4 bases in between. The CDR3, as DNA: TGTGCCACCAGCAGAGATCTTTACGAGCAGTACTTC. Translating gives CATSRDLYEQYF.

The CDR3 region is CAWSRGADYGYTF. The CDR3 nucleotides read TGTGCCTGGAGTCGGGGAGCCGACTATGGCTACACCTTC. V gene TRBV30 combines with J gene TRBJ1-2; D unresolved. Trimming took off 2 bases at V and 3 bases at J, with 10 bases between the two ends. CDR1 and CDR2 from the germline V gene are GTSNPN and SVGIG (reference sequence). CDR3 length: 13 residues. Filled out from reference TRBV30 and TRBJ1-2, the complete variable domain reads SQTIHQWPATLVQPVGSPLSLECTVEGTSNPNLYWYRQAAGRGLQLLFYSVGIGQISSEVPQNLSASRPQDRQFILSSKKLLLSDSGFYLCAWSRGADYGYTFGSGTRLTVV.

This chain links TRBV28 with TRBJ2-7; 7 nucleotides match TRBD1. Unmatched junction bases numbered 6, after V lost 10 bases and J lost 3 bases. Germline CDR1 MDHEN, CDR2 SYDVKM. CDR3 length: 12 amino acids. In DNA form, the CDR3 reads TGTGCCACCATCGGGACAGACTACGAGCAGTACTTC. Translation gives CATIGTDYEQYF.

The chain has TRBV5-4 and TRBJ2-5, with TRBD2 matching 7 bases. V gave up 4 bases and J gave up 3 bases; unmatched junction bases: 9. CDR1 and CDR2 (germline): SGHNT, YYREEE (reference sequence). This CDR3 region has 15 residues. The CDR3 DNA reads as TGTGCCAGCAGCGCGGGCCCCCGGGGGGAAGAGACCCAGTACTTC. Translated: CASSAGPRGEETQYF.

The chain joins TRBV19 to TRBJ1-1, with D maybe TRBD1 (6 bases). The V gene's germline CDR1 is LNHDA and CDR2 SQIVND (reference sequence). The CDR3 is 15 amino acids. Trimming shortened V by 6 bases and J by 3 bases, and 17 bases separated the two germline ends. CDR3 region: CASSSGHPLDTEAFF. Here the CDR3 DNA reads TGTGCCAGTAGCTCGGGACACCCTCTGGACACTGAAGCTTTCTTT.

This chain joins TRBV10-2 and TRBJ2-7; D unresolved. The CDR3 runs 13 residues. Trimming shortened V by 0 bases and J by 12 bases, and 15 bases separated the two germline ends. Germline V gives CDR1 WSHSY, CDR2 SAAADI. CDR3 coding DNA: TGCGCCAGCAGTGAGTCGAGCCCCCTTGCGTGGTACTTC. Its translation is CASSESSPLAWYF.

V is TRBV27 and J is TRBJ2-1; 8 bases line up with TRBD2. The CDR3 contains 18 residues. Germline V gives CDR1 MNHEY, CDR2 SMNVEV (reference sequence). With 1 base clipped from V and 4 bases from J, the junction kept 12 bases outside the gene matches. CDR3 DNA: TGTGCCAGCAGTTTATATCCCCCCCAGCGGGAGAGGTACAATGAGCAGTTCTTC. Protein product: CASSLYPPQRERYNEQFF.

This chain links TRBV7-2 with TRBJ1-2, with D maybe TRBD1 (6 bases). The CDR3 totals 13 residues. Germline loops: CDR1 SGHTA, CDR2 FQGNSA. With 7 bases removed from V and 6 bases from J, the gap between germline ends came to 15 bases. CDR3 nucleotides: TGTGCCAGCACCTCTTGGGGGCGAGATGGCTACACCTTC. This codes for CASTSWGRDGYTF. Variable domain in full (rest from reference TRBV7-2 and TRBJ1-2): GAGVSQSPSNKVTEKGKDVELRCDPISGHTALYWYRQSLGQGLEFLIYFQGNSAPDKSGLPSDRFSAERTGGSVSTLTIQRTQQEDSAVYLCASTSWGRDGYTFGSGTRLTVV.

The V call is TRBV3-1 (or the pseudogene TRBV3-2), the J call TRBJ2-3; a possible D gene is TRBD2 (5 bases). The germline V gene has CDR1 LGHDT and CDR2 YNNKEL (reference sequence). The V end lost 5 bases, the J end lost 8 bases, and 20 bases lay between the germline ends. This CDR3 has 15 residues. CDR3 DNA: TGTGCCAGCAGCACGCTGGGCCTCGAACGGGGTACGCAGTATTTT. Its translation: CASSTLGLERGTQYF.

The chain uses TRBV24-1 and TRBJ1-1, with TRBD1 as a possible D gene (5 bases). Germline V gene sequence: CDR1 KGHDR, CDR2 SFDVKD. The V and J ends lost 7 bases and 4 bases respectively, with 15 bases between them. The CDR3 consists of 14 residues. The CDR3 here is CATRDLGRGTEAFF. As DNA, the CDR3 is TGTGCCACCAGGGACCTAGGGAGGGGCACTGAAGCTTTCTTT.

V usage is TRBV28 and J usage is TRBJ2-1; TRBD2 aligns across 14 bases. The junction had 8 bases not matched to a gene; V was cut back by 8 bases and J by 2 bases. The CDR3 covers 17 residues. The germline gives CDR1 MDHEN, CDR2 SYDVKM. CDR3 sequence reads: CASETGLAGEAYNEQFF. DNA for the CDR3: TGTGCCAGCGAAACGGGACTAGCGGGAGAGGCCTACAATGAGCAGTTCTTC.

The chain has TRBV4-3 and TRBJ1-1; D may be TRBD1 (6 bases). The ends were cut back, 1 base at V and 6 bases at J, with 12 bases in the middle. CDR1 is LGHNA and CDR2 is YSLEER in the germline V gene. This CDR3 is 14 amino acids long. The CDR3 is CASSQVIRGSEAFF. In DNA form, the CDR3 reads TGCGCCAGCAGCCAAGTTATCAGGGGTTCTGAAGCTTTCTTT.

This clone was observed once. In nucleotides, the CDR3 is TGTGCCAGCAGTTACTCACAAACGAACACCGGGGAGCTGTTTTTT. Translated: CASSYSQTNTGELFF. The chain is built from TRBV6-5 and TRBJ2-2; D is ambiguous. The germline V gene has CDR1 MNHEY and CDR2 SVGAGI. The CDR3 consists of 15 residues. Trimming left V 0 bases short and J 0 bases short, with 5 bases between.

This clone was detected once. The rearrangement uses TRBV6-1 and TRBJ1-2; D ambiguous. The V end was cut by 0 bases, the J end by 3 bases, with 8 bases between. CDR3 size: 14 residues. Germline V gene data show CDR1 as MNHNS and CDR2 as SASEGT. CDR3 protein: CASSEAAGYYGYTF. Written as DNA, the CDR3 is TGTGCCAGCAGTGAAGCTGCGGGTTACTATGGCTACACCTTC.

This chain links TRBV19 with TRBJ1-2; 10 bases line up with TRBD1. CDR3 length: 16 residues. Per germline, CDR1 LNHDA and CDR2 SQIVND (reference sequence). Trimming at V came to 7 bases and at J to 6 bases, leaving 14 bases not matched to a gene. DNA for the CDR3: TGTGCCAGTATACAGAGGGGACAGGGGAAAGCCGATGGCTACACCTTC. It yields the protein CASIQRGQGKADGYTF.